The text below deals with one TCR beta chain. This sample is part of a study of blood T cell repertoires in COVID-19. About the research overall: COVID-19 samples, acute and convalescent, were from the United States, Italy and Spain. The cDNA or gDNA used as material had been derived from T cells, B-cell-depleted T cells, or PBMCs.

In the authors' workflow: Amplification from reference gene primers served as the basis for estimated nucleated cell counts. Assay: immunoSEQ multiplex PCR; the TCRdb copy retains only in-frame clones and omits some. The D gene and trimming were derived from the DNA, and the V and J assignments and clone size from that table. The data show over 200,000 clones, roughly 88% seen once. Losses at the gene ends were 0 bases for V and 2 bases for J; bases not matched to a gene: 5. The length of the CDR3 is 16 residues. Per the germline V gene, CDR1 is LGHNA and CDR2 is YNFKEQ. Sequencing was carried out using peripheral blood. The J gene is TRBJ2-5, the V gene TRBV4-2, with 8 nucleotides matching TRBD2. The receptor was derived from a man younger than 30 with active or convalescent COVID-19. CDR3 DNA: TGTGCCAGCAGCCAAGATAGAACTAGCGGACAAGAGACCCAGTACTTC. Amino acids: CASSQDRTSGQETQYF.